The 12 T cell receptor beta chains in this list originate from one sample, sequenced in a study of identical twins. TCRdb itself ran the 5' RACE reads through MiXCR, one entry per CDR3 protein. The table has about 1.7 million distinct CDR3 sequences, less than 35% seen once; the top ten hold 0.27%. The sample consisted of cord blood. These receptors came from a newborn girl in good health.

The chain uses TRBV21-1 and TRBJ2-7; TRBD2 reflects the table's D call only, with no check against the DNA. TRBV21-1 is marked as a pseudogene. The CDR3 loop spans 18 amino acids. In DNA form, the CDR3 reads TGTGCCAGCAGCAAAGCGGGGCTAGCGGGAGACCCCTCCTACGAGCAGTACTTC. Its protein is CASSKAGLAGDPSYEQYF.

The V gene is TRBV5-1, the J gene TRBJ2-3; D is unresolved. The CDR3 spans 16 residues. Trimming removed 2 bases at V and 0 bases at J, with 13 bases between. Looked up from germline, CDR1 is SGHRS and CDR2 is YFSETQ. Here the CDR3 reads CASSLSGLPSTDTQYF. The CDR3 DNA reads as TGCGCCAGCAGCTTATCGGGCCTCCCTAGCACAGATACGCAGTATTTT.

V usage is TRBV6-5 and J usage is TRBJ2-7, with 7 positions matching TRBD2. J gave up 1 base and V 5 bases, and 5 bases lay outside the gene matches. This CDR3 region has 14 residues. Germline CDR1 MNHEY, CDR2 SVGAGI. The chain's CDR3 is CASSALATSYEQYF. The CDR3 region has the DNA TGTGCCAGCAGTGCACTAGCGACTTCCTACGAGCAGTACTTC.

This clonotype was detected only a few times. The chain uses TRBV20-1 and TRBJ2-7, with 12 bases fitting TRBD2. Germline trimming cut 0 bases from V and 6 bases from J; bases unmatched to any gene: 15. From germline, CDR1 is DFQATT and CDR2 SNEGSKA (reference sequence). The CDR3 length is 18 residues. The CDR3 DNA is TGCAGTGCTAGAGATCAGCTAGCGGGAGGGCGGTCGGTTAGCGAGCAGTACTTC. It specifies CSARDQLAGGRSVSEQYF.

This clonotype has only a few counts. V is TRBV28 and J is TRBJ2-5; 9 bases map to TRBD1. The J call could be wrong; TRBJ2-7 is a better fit for the DNA end. This CDR3 region has 14 residues. Looked up from germline, CDR1 is MDHEN and CDR2 is SYDVKM. The CDR3 loop reads CASTTGQGINEQYF. CDR3 sequence (DNA): TGTGCCAGCACAACGGGACAGGGTATCAACGAGCAGTACTTC.

This clonotype was counted only a few times. The CDR3 coding sequence is TGTGCCACCAGGACTAGCGGGAGTTTGTCCTACGAGCAGTACTTC. Its translation: CATRTSGSLSYEQYF. The V gene is TRBV24-1, the J gene TRBJ2-7, with 12 bases lining up with TRBD2. Germline CDR1 KGHDR, CDR2 SFDVKD. CDR3 size: 15 residues. The junction had 4 bases not matched to a gene; V was cut back by 7 bases and J by 1 base.

This sequence joins TRBV2 and TRBJ2-7, with a possible D match to TRBD2 (5 bases). Trimming took 7 bases from V and 4 from J, leaving 14 bases between them. This CDR3 spans 13 amino acids. Germline V gene sequence: CDR1 SNHLY, CDR2 FYNNEI. DNA for the CDR3: TGTGCCAGCAAAGTTAGCGAGGGTTACGAGCAGTACTTC. It yields the protein CASKVSEGYEQYF.

The rearrangement links TRBV20-1 to TRBJ1-5; no clear D gene. This CDR3 region has 13 residues. V lost 2 bases to trimming and J lost 4 bases, with 9 bases between them. CDR1 is DFQATT, CDR2 SNEGSKA, per germline (reference sequence). This CDR3 reads CSARNDMNQPQHF. The CDR3, as DNA: TGCAGTGCTAGAAACGACATGAATCAGCCCCAGCATTTT.

The gene calls are TRBV3-1 and TRBJ2-1; D not certain. V shed 0 bases and J shed 3 bases, with 9 bases lying between them. Germline V CDR1 and CDR2: LGHDT, YNNKEL (reference sequence). The CDR3 has 15 residues. CDR3 coding DNA: TGTGCCAGCAGCCAAGACAGGCCCCTCTACAATGAGCAGTTCTTC. Encoded protein: CASSQDRPLYNEQFF.

In this sample, this clonotype turned up a few times. The chain uses TRBV5-1 and TRBJ1-1; TRBD1 aligns across 10 bases. The CDR3 is made up of 17 amino acids. Trimming took 4 bases from V and 5 from J; bases not matched to a gene: 14. Germline CDR1 SGHRS, CDR2 YFSETQ. The CDR3 DNA is TGCGCCAGCAGCCCGAAACGACAGGGGGCGCCGGGAACTGAAGCTTTCTTT. Its protein product is CASSPKRQGAPGTEAFF.

V and J are TRBV4-1 and TRBJ2-5, with 11 bases identical to TRBD2. J gave up 11 bases and V 5 bases, and 19 bases lay outside the gene matches. The CDR3 loop spans 17 amino acids. Germline CDR1 reads MGHRA; CDR2 reads YSYEKL. The CDR3, as DNA: TGCGCCAGCAGCGCCGCTAGCGGGAGGCCCACCTACAATGAGCAGTACTTC. Its translation is CASSAASGRPTYNEQYF.

This chain links TRBV20-1 with TRBJ2-3; D tentatively fits TRBD1 or TRBD2 (5 bases each). The CDR3 covers 14 residues. From germline, CDR1 is DFQATT and CDR2 SNEGSKA (reference sequence). Trimming shortened V by 2 bases and J by 3 bases, and 12 bases separated the two germline ends. CDR3 sequence reads: CSARRGAGTDTQYF. The CDR3 DNA reads as TGCAGTGCTAGAAGAGGGGCTGGTACAGATACGCAGTATTTT.